This TCR beta chain was found in a study of TIL therapy for anti-PD-1-resistant metastatic lung cancer (dated by TCRdb to the early 2020s). About the full investigation: A median age of about 59 years (range about 38-85) and a median tumor PD-L1 proportion score of about 5.4% were recorded among enrolled patients. The cohort was composed predominantly of lung adenocarcinoma, with a few EGFR-mutant and two ALK-rearranged tumors included, and half of patients were identified as current or former smokers. Across the cohort, whole-exome sequencing showed a median non-synonymous tumor mutation burden of approximately 1.5 mutations per megabase. T cell receptor beta sequencing of tumor and peripheral blood was used to follow clonotypes across the tumor, the expanded TIL product and serial blood samples. Study-wide findings and limitations: TIL culture showed high clonal turnover, with many enriched product clones undetected in the baseline tumor, suggesting clonal contraction rather than faithful expansion. Higher clonality and lower diversity were observed in expanded TIL cultures than in baseline intratumoral T cells (median clonality 6% vs 31%, p < 0.0001). The study protocol defined all tumor marker inferences as exploratory. Generalizability was limited because the cohort was highly selected, with more treatment-naive, never-smoker and oncogene-addicted patients included than is typical.

V is clipped by 5 bases and J by 0 bases, and the sequence between their germline boundaries is 11 bases long. In the germline V gene (reference sequence), CDR1 corresponds to LNHDA and CDR2 to SQIVND. From cysteine to phenylalanine, the CDR3 is 15 amino acids long. The sequence is cut down to CDR3 DNA, 45 bases in frame from base 1. The immunoSEQ v3 hsTCRB kit was used to amplify TCR beta CDR3 regions from genomic DNA through bias-controlled multiplex PCR. TCR libraries were sequenced on an Illumina NextSeq 500 to about 2 million read pairs for survey level or about 5-6 million for deep level. Per the authors' processing: Clonality was reported by immunoSEQ Analyzer software, which also assigned V, D and J genes and filtered out non-productive sequences. To compare repertoires between infused TIL and blood, productive Simpson clonality was used along with the Morisita overlap index of productive TRB rearrangements. The source is immuneACCESS, and TCRdb retained only in-frame sequences with V and J called. Part of the clones is not carried over; for the studies checked, unresolved V genes explain less than half of this, and the remainder is unexplained. V, J and clone size are those of that table, while D and trimming were read from the DNA. Recorded for this sample are more than 9,500 clones; 50% to 75% of them occurred a single time. Around 7.4% of the sample is in the top ten clones.

Of note for this clone: Its antigen remains undetermined. No per-base quality is available; no much larger clone lies one base away.

The sample's time point label, decoded: pre-treatment sample, taken before nivolumab and TIL therapy. Baseline tumor samples were excised metastases, mostly pleural nodules or supraclavicular lymph nodes, from the same resection used to grow TIL. Tumors were collected before any PD-1/PD-L1 blockade, after which patients were given nivolumab, and patients who progressed were given lymphodepletion, an infusion of expanded TIL and IL-2. A phase I trial run at two centers enrolled adults with stage 4 NSCLC between late 2017 and early 2020. Samples came from a single-arm, open-label phase I trial of tumor-infiltrating lymphocyte therapy with nivolumab in advanced non-small cell lung cancer. Portions of each resected tumor were snap-frozen in liquid nitrogen and were stored at -80 degrees C. Tumor regions of interest were selected on H&E sections by laser-capture macrodissection, were pulverized into 15 mg aliquots, and were extracted with Qiagen Allprep kits.

Sequencing was performed on tumor tissue, taken at baseline. This receptor was obtained from a person aged 25 to 80 with non-small cell lung cancer. Rearrangement joined TRBV19 to TRBJ1-3; no confident D gene assignment can be made. The DNA sequence is as follows: TGTGCCAGTAGTGACCGGGCGCTCTCTGGAAACACCATATATTTT. The translation is CASSDRALSGNTIYF. Reference TRBV19 and TRBJ1-3 genes cover what lies past the CDR3, so the full variable domain is DGGITQSPKYLFRKEGQNVTLSCEQNLNHDAMYWYRQDPGQGLRLIYYSQIVNDFQKGDIAEGYSVSREKKESFPLTVTSAQKNPTAFYLCASSDRALSGNTIYFGEGSWLTVV.